This T cell receptor beta chain originates from a study of cytomegalovirus exposure and HLA in healthy donors. The germline V and J ends were trimmed by 0 bases and 1 base, with 9 bases remaining between them. This CDR3 is 15 amino acids long. Per the germline V gene, CDR1 is SGHRS and CDR2 is YFSETQ. Comment on this clone: The antigen remains unidentified.

The study's findings and limits: With high specificity and sensitivity, the classifier reportedly diagnosed cytomegalovirus status. An assumption of roughly uniform sequencing depth across donors underlay the presence/absence analyses. When the data were analyzed later, several of the most significant clusters appeared to be linked to common viral pathogens. The investigators catalogued 150 or so TCR beta chains as cytomegalovirus-associated.

Both 60 Vbeta primers and 13 Jbeta primers went into the PCR. Assay used: immunoSEQ multiplex PCR; TCRdb lists only in-frame clones, some missing. The repertoire holds approximately 140,000 clones, with over 75% as singletons. This TCR came from a woman in her thirties or forties in good health and CMV-seronegative. This chain links TRBV5-1 with TRBJ2-3; possible D gene TRBD1, 5 bases. Source material: PBMCs. The CDR3 is CASSLDGQGTDTQYF. Here the CDR3 DNA reads TGCGCCAGCAGCTTGGACGGACAAGGCACAGATACGCAGTATTTT.